The clone carrying this T cell receptor (beta chain) appeared a few times. The antigen remains unidentified. TCR cDNA was made by 5'RACE template switching, adding a universal primer site and UMIs. TCRdb re-analysed the 5' RACE reads in MiXCR, keeping a single row per CDR3 protein. Of some 500,000 distinct CDR3 sequences in the sample, about 13% are singletons; the top ten hold 11% to 15%. The data derive from a study of T cells after yellow fever vaccination. Study outcomes and limitations: FACS-sorted repertoires could harbor abundant contaminating bulk-population clonotypes. Booster sampling recovered most clones from primary vaccination (96% CD4, approximately 88% CD8).

This sequence originates from a young man who received the YFV17D yellow fever vaccine. This material consisted of PBMCs, taken on the day of the yellow fever booster vaccination.

The CDR3 sequence: CASTLGQGADTQYF. The CDR3 DNA reads as TGTGCCAGTACTTTGGGACAGGGAGCAGATACGCAGTATTTT. The rearrangement joins TRBV19 to TRBJ2-3; 9 bases are shared with TRBD1. This CDR3 is built from 14 residues. Germline assignment: CDR1 LNHDA and CDR2 SQIVND (reference sequence). Trimming cost V 7 bases and J 4 bases; bases outside gene matches: 6.